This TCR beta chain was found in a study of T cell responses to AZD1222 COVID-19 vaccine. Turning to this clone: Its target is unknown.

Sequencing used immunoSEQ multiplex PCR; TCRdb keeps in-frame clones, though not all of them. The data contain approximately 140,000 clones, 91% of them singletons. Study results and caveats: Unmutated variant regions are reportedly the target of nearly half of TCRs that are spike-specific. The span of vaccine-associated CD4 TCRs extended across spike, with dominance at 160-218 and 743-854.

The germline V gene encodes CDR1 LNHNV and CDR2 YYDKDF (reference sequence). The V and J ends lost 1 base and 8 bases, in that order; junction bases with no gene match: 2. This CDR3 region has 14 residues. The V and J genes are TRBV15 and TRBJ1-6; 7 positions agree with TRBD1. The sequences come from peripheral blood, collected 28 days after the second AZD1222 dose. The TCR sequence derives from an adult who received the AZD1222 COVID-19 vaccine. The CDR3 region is CATSRGGGYSPLHF. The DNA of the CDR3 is TGTGCCACCAGCAGAGGAGGGGGCTATTCACCCCTCCACTTT.